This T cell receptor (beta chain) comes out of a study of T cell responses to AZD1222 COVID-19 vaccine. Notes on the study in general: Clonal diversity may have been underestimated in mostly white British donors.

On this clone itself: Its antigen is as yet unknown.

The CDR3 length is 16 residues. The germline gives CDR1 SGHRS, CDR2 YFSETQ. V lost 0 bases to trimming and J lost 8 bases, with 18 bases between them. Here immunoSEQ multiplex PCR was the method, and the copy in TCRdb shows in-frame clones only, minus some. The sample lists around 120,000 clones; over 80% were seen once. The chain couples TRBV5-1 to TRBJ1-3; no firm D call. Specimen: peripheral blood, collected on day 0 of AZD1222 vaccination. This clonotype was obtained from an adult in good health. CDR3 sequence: CASSLGHGRAADTIYF. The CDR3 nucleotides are TGCGCCAGCAGCTTGGGGCACGGGCGAGCAGCGGACACCATATATTTT. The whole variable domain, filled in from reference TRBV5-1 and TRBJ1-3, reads KAGVTQTPRYLIKTRGQQVTLSCSPISGHRSVSWYQQTPGQGLQFLFEYFSETQRNKGNFPGRFSGRQFSNSRSEMNVSTLELGDSALYLCASSLGHGRAADTIYFGEGSWLTVV.